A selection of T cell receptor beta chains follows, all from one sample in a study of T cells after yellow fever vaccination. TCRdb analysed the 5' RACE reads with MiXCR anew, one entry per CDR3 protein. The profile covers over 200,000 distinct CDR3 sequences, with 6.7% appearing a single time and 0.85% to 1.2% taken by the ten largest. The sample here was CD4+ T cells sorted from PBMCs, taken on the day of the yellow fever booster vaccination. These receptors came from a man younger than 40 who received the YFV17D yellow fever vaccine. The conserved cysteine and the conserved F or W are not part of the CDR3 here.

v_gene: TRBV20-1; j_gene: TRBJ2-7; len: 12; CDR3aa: SATRTTRGSEQY
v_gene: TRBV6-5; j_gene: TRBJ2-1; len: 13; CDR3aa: ASSFKYSSYNEQF
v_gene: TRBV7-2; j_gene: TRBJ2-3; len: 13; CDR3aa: ASSLTSGRVDTQY
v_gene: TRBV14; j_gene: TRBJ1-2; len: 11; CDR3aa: ASSQDRWKGYT
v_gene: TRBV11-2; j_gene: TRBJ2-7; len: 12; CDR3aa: ASSLARGHNEQY
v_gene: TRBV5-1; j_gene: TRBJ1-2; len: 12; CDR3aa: ASSSEGGDYGYT
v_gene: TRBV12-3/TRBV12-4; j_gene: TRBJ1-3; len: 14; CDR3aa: ASSPRTEYSGNTIY
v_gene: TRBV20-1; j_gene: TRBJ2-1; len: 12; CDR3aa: SARVTSGGNEQF
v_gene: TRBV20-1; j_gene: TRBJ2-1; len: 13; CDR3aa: SAPRLAGFLNEQF
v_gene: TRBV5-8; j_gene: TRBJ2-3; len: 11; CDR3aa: ASSRGRSDTQY